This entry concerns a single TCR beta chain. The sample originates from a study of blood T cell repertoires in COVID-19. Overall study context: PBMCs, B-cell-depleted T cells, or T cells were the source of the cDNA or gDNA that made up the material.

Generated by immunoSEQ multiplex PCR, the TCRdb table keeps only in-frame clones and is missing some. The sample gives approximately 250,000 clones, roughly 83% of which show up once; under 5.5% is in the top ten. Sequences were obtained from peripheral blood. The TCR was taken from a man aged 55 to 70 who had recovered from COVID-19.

This chain's CDR3 is CASTRDRGYEQYF. The CDR3 nucleotides read TGCGCCAGCACGCGGGACAGAGGCTACGAGCAGTACTTC. J is TRBJ2-7 and V is TRBV5-1; D is perhaps TRBD1 (7 bases). This CDR3 has 13 amino acids. Trimming took 6 bases from V and 3 from J, leaving 13 bases between them. Germline CDR1 and CDR2: SGHRS and YFSETQ.